The rows below give T cell receptor beta chains drawn from one sample of a study of cytomegalovirus exposure and HLA in healthy donors. The repertoire was sequenced with immunoSEQ multiplex PCR; TCRdb's copy has only in-frame clones and lacks some. Of about 200,000 clones listed, 75% to 90% were seen once; the top ten hold 2.7%. Source material: PBMCs. These receptors all stem from a woman aged 40 to 49 in good health and CMV-seronegative. Both conserved end residues are part of each CDR3. The order of the fields is CDR3 length, V gene, CDR3 protein.

length: 14; V: TRBV6-6; CDR3: CASSFGHLNTEAFF
length: 16; V: TRBV7-9; CDR3: CASRPTPSGRTDTQYF
length: 15; V: TRBV7-3; CDR3: CASSPALGYVYEQYF
length: 13; V: TRBV14; CDR3: CASTTTLTDTQYF
length: 14; V: TRBV5-1; CDR3: CASSIDRLNTEAFF
length: 19; V: TRBV27; CDR3: CASSLKVSRGLAISYEQYF
length: 14; V: TRBV28; CDR3: CASSRTGGQETQYF
length: 16; V: TRBV5-1; CDR3: CASSARSGTGAYGYTF
length: 16; V: TRBV6-1; CDR3: CASSASTGAPNEKLFF
length: 18; V: TRBV27; CDR3: CASSLSGQGPYSNQPQHF
length: 14; V: TRBV5-4; CDR3: CASSREYANYGYTF
length: 14; V: TRBV19; CDR3: CASGLGRGRETQYF
length: 16; V: TRBV6-6; CDR3: CASSYAASGKRGELFF
length: 15; V: TRBV19; CDR3: CASSIVQGRNTEAFF
length: 16; V: TRBV27; CDR3: CASRDSSLPKFGELFF
length: 13; V: TRBV28; CDR3: CASTGQPSREAFF
length: 12; V: TRBV5-4; CDR3: CASSLDSLGYTF
length: 15; V: TRBV5-1; CDR3: CASSPGGPTYNEQFF
length: 15; V: TRBV5-1; CDR3: CASSLGDSSNQPQHF
length: 20; V: TRBV9; CDR3: CASSGGPGLAGGRAKNIQYF
length: 15; V: TRBV5-8; CDR3: CASSLGGKSYNEQFF
length: 12; V: TRBV2; CDR3: CASSIGIDTQYF
length: 15; V: TRBV18; CDR3: CASSPRGGSQETQYF
length: 14; V: TRBV30; CDR3: CAWTDRDTQEKLFF
length: 14; V: TRBV27; CDR3: CASSFGTGSGEQYF
length: 13; V: TRBV30; CDR3: CARDRVWNTEAFF
length: 11; V: TRBV20-1; CDR3: CSARVLSGYTF
length: 15; V: TRBV5-1; CDR3: CASSPGQSAYNEQFF
length: 13; V: TRBV10-2; CDR3: CASSAPEAYEQYF
length: 16; V: TRBV13; CDR3: CASRAQTSGSYNEQFF
length: 13; V: TRBV30; CDR3: CAWSFGRGSSQYF
length: 14; V: TRBV6-1; CDR3: CASTLGQAFYEQYF
length: 17; V: TRBV2; CDR3: CASSGGSGRALNGELFF
length: 16; V: TRBV10-3; CDR3: CAINPQAGANTGELFF
length: 14; V: TRBV19; CDR3: CASRMRGGQETQYF
length: 13; V: TRBV28; CDR3: CASRRQGAQGYTF
length: 13; V: TRBV7-9; CDR3: CASSSKIRGEQYF
length: 15; V: TRBV6-5; CDR3: CASSYWGGAAGELFF
length: 11; V: TRBV20-1; CDR3: CSAQQPPTQYF
length: 14; V: TRBV30; CDR3: CAWSVGQGDQPQHF